This T cell receptor beta chain derives from a study of T cell responses to AZD1222 COVID-19 vaccine. Study outcomes and limitations: In a largely white British group with more females than males, clonal diversity was possibly underestimated. Close to half of all spike-specific TCRs reportedly target regions of the variants that are unmutated. Baseline seropositives among AZD1222 recipients totaled only five or six.

TCRdb keeps only in-frame clones here, not all; method: immunoSEQ multiplex PCR. The repertoire has roughly 95,000 clones, 85% to 90% of them found once; the top ten carry 2.8%. This clone was seen just once. What it binds is not known. This CDR3 has 13 amino acids. Trimming took 6 bases from V and 1 from J, leaving 9 bases between them. Germline CDR1 reads MNHEY; CDR2 reads SVGAGI. The sequencing here drew on peripheral blood, taken on day 0 of AZD1222 vaccination. This chain joins TRBV6-5 and TRBJ1-1; D unclear. The sequence was obtained from an adult in good health. CDR3 protein: CASRWRENTEAFF. The CDR3 nucleotides are TGTGCCAGCAGGTGGCGGGAGAACACTGAAGCTTTCTTT.